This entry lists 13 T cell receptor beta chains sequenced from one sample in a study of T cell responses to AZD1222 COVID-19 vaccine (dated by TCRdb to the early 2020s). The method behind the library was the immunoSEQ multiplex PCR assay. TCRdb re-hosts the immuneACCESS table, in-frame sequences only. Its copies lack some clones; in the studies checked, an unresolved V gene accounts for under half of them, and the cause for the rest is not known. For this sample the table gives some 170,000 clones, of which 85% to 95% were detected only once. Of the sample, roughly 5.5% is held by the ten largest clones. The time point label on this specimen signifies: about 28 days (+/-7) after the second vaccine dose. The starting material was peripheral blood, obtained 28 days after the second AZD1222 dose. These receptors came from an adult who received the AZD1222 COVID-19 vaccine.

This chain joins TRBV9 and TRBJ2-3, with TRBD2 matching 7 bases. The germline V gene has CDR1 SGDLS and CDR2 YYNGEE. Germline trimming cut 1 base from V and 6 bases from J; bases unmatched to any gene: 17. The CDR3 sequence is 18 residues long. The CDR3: CASSVLAEGGRARDTQYF. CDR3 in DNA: TGTGCCAGCAGCGTATTGGCCGAGGGTGGGAGGGCGAGGGATACGCAGTATTTT.

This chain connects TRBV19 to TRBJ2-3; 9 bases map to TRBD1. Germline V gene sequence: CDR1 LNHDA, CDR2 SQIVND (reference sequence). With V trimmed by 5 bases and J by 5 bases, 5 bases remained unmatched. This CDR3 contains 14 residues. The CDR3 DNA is TGTGCCAGTAGTCTGACAGGGGGGCGAGATACGCAGTATTTT. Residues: CASSLTGGRDTQYF.

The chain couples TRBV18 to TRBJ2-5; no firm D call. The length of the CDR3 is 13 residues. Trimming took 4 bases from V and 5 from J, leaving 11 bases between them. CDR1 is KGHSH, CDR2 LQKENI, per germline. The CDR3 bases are TGTGCCAGCTCACAGGTGCCCGGGGAGACCCAGTACTTC. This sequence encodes CASSQVPGETQYF.

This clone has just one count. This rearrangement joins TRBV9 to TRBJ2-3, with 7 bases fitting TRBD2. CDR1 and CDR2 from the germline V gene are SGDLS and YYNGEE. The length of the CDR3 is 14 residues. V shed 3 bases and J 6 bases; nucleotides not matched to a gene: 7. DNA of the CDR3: TGTGCCAGCAGCGGCCGGGGGGATGGGGATACGCAGTATTTT. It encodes CASSGRGDGDTQYF.

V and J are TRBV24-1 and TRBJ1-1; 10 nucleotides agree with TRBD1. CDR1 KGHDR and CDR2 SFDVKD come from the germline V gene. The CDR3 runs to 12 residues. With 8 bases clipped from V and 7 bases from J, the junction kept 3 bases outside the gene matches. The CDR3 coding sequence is TGTGCCACCATGGGACAGGGGCATGAAGCTTTCTTT. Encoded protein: CATMGQGHEAFF.

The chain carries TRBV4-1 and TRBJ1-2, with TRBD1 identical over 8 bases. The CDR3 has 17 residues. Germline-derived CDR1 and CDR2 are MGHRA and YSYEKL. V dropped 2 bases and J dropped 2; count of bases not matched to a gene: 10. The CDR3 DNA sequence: TGCGCCAGCAGCCAACCTAAGACAGGGGCCCTAAACTATGGCTACACCTTC. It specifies CASSQPKTGALNYGYTF.

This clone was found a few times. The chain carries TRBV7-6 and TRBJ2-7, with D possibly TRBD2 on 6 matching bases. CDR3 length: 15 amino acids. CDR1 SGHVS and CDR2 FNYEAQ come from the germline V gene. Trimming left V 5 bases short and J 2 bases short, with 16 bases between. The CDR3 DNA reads TGTGCCAGCAGCCCTGACGGGAGCGGTACCTACGAGCAGTACTTC. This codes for CASSPDGSGTYEQYF.

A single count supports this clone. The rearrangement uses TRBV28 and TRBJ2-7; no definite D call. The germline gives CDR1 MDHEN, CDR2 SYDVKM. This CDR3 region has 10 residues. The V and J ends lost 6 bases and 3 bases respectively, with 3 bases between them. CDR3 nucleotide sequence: TGTGCCAGCAGCCACTACGAGCAGTACTTC. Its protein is CASSHYEQYF.

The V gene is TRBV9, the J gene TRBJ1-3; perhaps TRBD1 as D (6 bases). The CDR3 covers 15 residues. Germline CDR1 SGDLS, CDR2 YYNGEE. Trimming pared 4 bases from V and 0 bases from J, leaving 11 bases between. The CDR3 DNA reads TGTGCCAGCAGCCCACAGACAGGCTCTGGAAACACCATATATTTT. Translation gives CASSPQTGSGNTIYF.

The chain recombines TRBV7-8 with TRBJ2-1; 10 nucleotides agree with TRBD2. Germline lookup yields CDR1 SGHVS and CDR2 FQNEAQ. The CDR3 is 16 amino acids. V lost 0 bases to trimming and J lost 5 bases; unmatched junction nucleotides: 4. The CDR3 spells CASSLAGTSVNNEQFF. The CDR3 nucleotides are TGTGCCAGCAGCTTAGCCGGGACTAGCGTAAACAATGAGCAGTTCTTC.

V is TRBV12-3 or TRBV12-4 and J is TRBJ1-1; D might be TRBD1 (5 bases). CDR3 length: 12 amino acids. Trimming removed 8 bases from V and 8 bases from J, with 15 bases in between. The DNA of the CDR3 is TGTGCCAGCTGGGGGGGAGGGCCGGAAGCTTTCTTT. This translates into CASWGGGPEAFF.

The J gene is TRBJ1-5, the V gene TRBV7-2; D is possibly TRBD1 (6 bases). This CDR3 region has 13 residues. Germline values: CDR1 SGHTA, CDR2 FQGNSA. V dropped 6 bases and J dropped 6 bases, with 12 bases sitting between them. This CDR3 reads CASSSTGVQPQHF. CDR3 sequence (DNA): TGTGCCAGCAGTTCGACAGGTGTTCAGCCCCAGCATTTT.

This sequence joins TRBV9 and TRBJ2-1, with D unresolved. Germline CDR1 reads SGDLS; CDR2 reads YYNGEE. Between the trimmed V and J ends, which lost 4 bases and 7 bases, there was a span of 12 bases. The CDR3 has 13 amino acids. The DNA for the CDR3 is TGTGCCAGCAGCCCACCGATAACGAATGAGCAGTTCTTC. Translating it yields CASSPPITNEQFF.